The rows below give T cell receptor beta chains drawn from one sample of a study of PD-1 blockade in mismatch repair-deficient tumors. Some clones are missing from TCRdb's copy, which holds only in-frame ones; the method was immunoSEQ multiplex PCR. Among approximately 63,000 clones listed, around 88% were seen once. The sample consisted of peripheral blood, taken 52 weeks after starting pembrolizumab. Source of these receptors: an adult with mismatch repair-deficient cancer. The CDR3 runs from the conserved cysteine through the conserved F or W. A D gene is named only where the DNA matches it firmly. Where a row states a size, it is once, few, many or the class of an expanded clone; other rows omit it.

>TRBV6-1|NA|NA|TRBJ2-7
TGTGCCAGCAGCGGGGGCCTAGGTAGGGAGCAGTACTTC
CASSGGLGREQYF
>TRBV11-3|once|TRBD2|TRBJ2-1
TGTGCCAGCAGCTCGTTAGCGGGCCCGAGCTCCTACAATGAGCAGTTCTTC
CASSSLAGPSSYNEQFF
>TRBV4-3|once|NA|TRBJ2-7
TGCGCCAGCAGCCCAGCAGGTCACTCCTACGAGCAGTACTTC
CASSPAGHSYEQYF
>TRBV5-1|NA|TRBD2|TRBJ2-1
TGCGCCAGCAGCTTGGGAAGACTAGCGGGAAAGCTCAATGAGCAGTTCTTC
CASSLGRLAGKLNEQFF
>TRBV4-1|NA|NA|TRBJ1-2
TGCGCCAGCAGCCTCAACTCGGACGTAGACTATGGCTACACCTTC
CASSLNSDVDYGYTF
>TRBV4-1|NA|NA|TRBJ1-2
TGCGCCAGCAGCCAAGCGGACTATGGCTACACCTTC
CASSQADYGYTF
>TRBV10-1|NA|NA|TRBJ2-1
TGCGCCAGCAGTGTGGAGAGGGGTAGGAATGAGCAGTTCTTC
CASSVERGRNEQFF
>TRBV28|NA|TRBD2|TRBJ2-1
TGTGCCAGCAGTTTGATTGCGGGAGGGGGGTTCTTC
CASSLIAGGGFF
>TRBV7-2|NA|NA|TRBJ1-1
TGTGCCAGCAGCTTCTCGGGCTACACTGAAGCTTTCTTT
CASSFSGYTEAFF
>TRBV30|NA|NA|TRBJ1-2
TGTGCCTGGAGTGCTCGACAGCCTCAGTTCTATGGCTACACCTTC
CAWSARQPQFYGYTF
>TRBV6-1|NA|NA|TRBJ1-5
TGTGCCAGCAGTGAAGCTTCGTGGGTAAGGAATAGCAATCAGCCCCAGCATTTT
CASSEASWVRNSNQPQHF
>TRBV27|NA|NA|TRBJ2-7
TGTGCCAGCACTCTGGGGCCCTCCTACGAGCAGTACTTC
CASTLGPSYEQYF
>TRBV5-5|large|TRBD1|TRBJ2-2
TGTGCCAGCAGCGTCGACAGGGTGGATTACCGGGAGCTGTTTTTT
CASSVDRVDYRELFF
>TRBV29-1|NA|NA|TRBJ2-2
TGCAGCACCTGCGGTGGGAGTGGGGTCGGGGAGCTGTTTTTT
CSTCGGSGVGELFF
>TRBV7-9|NA|TRBD2|TRBJ2-7
TGTGCCAGCAGCCCCCCGTTGGCTAGCGGGGCCTACGAGCAGTACTTC
CASSPPLASGAYEQYF
>TRBV5-1|NA|NA|TRBJ1-4
TGCGCCAGCAGCGTCAACCCAGGGAGGGAAAAACTGTTTTTT
CASSVNPGREKLFF
>TRBV11-2|NA|TRBD1|TRBJ2-7
TGTGCCAGCAGCCCAGATCGTGGACAGGGCTACGAGCAGTACTTC
CASSPDRGQGYEQYF
>TRBV11-1|few|NA|TRBJ1-1
TGTGCCAGCAGCTTAGCAGAGAACACTGAAGCTTTCTTT
CASSLAENTEAFF
>TRBV4-3|NA|NA|TRBJ2-1
TGCGCCAGCAGCCAAGTGGCAGGCAGGGGGGATGAGCAGTTCTTC
CASSQVAGRGDEQFF
>TRBV9|once|NA|TRBJ2-7
TGTGCCAGCAGCGTATGGGACGGATTTTACGAGCAGTACTTC
CASSVWDGFYEQYF
>TRBV18|NA|TRBD2|TRBJ2-7
TGTGCCAGCTCACCATCGACTAGCGGGGTAAACGAGCAGTACTTC
CASSPSTSGVNEQYF
>TRBV10-3|NA|TRBD1|TRBJ2-5
TGTGCCATCAGTGTGGACACCGACAGGGGCACGCAAGAGACCCAGTACTTC
CAISVDTDRGTQETQYF
>TRBV9|NA|TRBD1|TRBJ2-1
TGTGCCAGCAGCTACGGGACAGGGGAGACCAATGAGCAGTTCTTC
CASSYGTGETNEQFF
>TRBV29-1|NA|TRBD1|TRBJ2-2
TGCAGCGTTGGGACAGGGGGAGCCGGGGAGCTGTTTTTT
CSVGTGGAGELFF
>TRBV4-1|once|NA|TRBJ2-7
TGCGCCAGCAGCCAAGAGACCCAAGTGGAGTTCTACGAGCAGTACTTC
CASSQETQVEFYEQYF
>TRBV2|once|NA|TRBJ2-3
TGTGCCAGCACCGAAGGGCTAGTAACAGATACGCAGTATTTT
CASTEGLVTDTQYF
>TRBV6-1|NA|NA|TRBJ2-7
TGTGCCAGCAGTGAAGCGAGCAGGGAAGAATCCTACGAGCAGTACTTC
CASSEASREESYEQYF
>TRBV13|NA|NA|TRBJ2-1
TGTGCCAGCAGCTCCACTTCTGGCGACAATGAGCAGTTCTTC
CASSSTSGDNEQFF
>TRBV5-1|NA|NA|TRBJ2-3
TGCGCCAGCAGCTTTCCCCTGGGGACAAGGGTTTCCGGCACAGATACGCAGTATTTT
CASSFPLGTRVSGTDTQYF
>TRBV14|once|NA|TRBJ1-2
TGTGCCAGCAGCCAAGATCGCCGGGGAGGCTACACCTTC
CASSQDRRGGYTF
>TRBV9|NA|TRBD2|TRBJ2-7
TGTGCCAGCAGCGGACTAGCGCACACCTACGAGCAGTACTTC
CASSGLAHTYEQYF
>TRBV6-5|once|NA|TRBJ2-7
TGTGCCAGCAGTTCCACACTGGCCTACGAGCAGTACTTC
CASSSTLAYEQYF
>TRBV5-1|once|TRBD2|TRBJ2-1
TGCGCCAGCAGCAGGACTAGCGGGAATCTAGGTTACAATGAGCAGTTCTTC
CASSRTSGNLGYNEQFF
>TRBV30|NA|TRBD2|TRBJ2-5
TGTGCCTGGAGCCTAGGGGAGGGTGCGACCCAGTACTTC
CAWSLGEGATQYF
>TRBV25-1|NA|TRBD1|TRBJ1-2
TGTGCCAGCAGTGGCGGGACAGCTAACTATGGCTACACCTTC
CASSGGTANYGYTF
>TRBV4-3|NA|TRBD1|TRBJ1-1
TGCGCCAGCAGCCACAATCCGACAGGGGCTAACACTGAAGCTTTCTTT
CASSHNPTGANTEAFF
>TRBV4-1|few|NA|TRBJ2-7
TGCGCCAGCAGCCAAGAAGGTCAGACTGTGCAGTACTTC
CASSQEGQTVQYF
>TRBV29-1|NA|NA|TRBJ2-2
TGCAGCGTTGAAGGTGACAGCACCCCCGGGGAGCTGTTTTTT
CSVEGDSTPGELFF
>TRBV2|once|NA|TRBJ2-3
TGTGCCAGCAGTGACAGCCATTACACAGATACGCAGTATTTT
CASSDSHYTDTQYF
>TRBV11-2|NA|TRBD1|TRBJ1-1
TGTGCCAGCAGCTTAACAGGGGTACGCATGAACACTGAAGCTTTCTTT
CASSLTGVRMNTEAFF
>TRBV9|NA|NA|TRBJ2-5
TGTGCCAGCAGCGCAGCGAGGAGTCCGTCGGAGACCCAGTACTTC
CASSAARSPSETQYF
>TRBV28|NA|NA|TRBJ2-7
TGTGCCAGCAGTTCCAGGGGAACCTACGAGCAGTACTTC
CASSSRGTYEQYF
>TRBV4-3|NA|NA|TRBJ1-3
TGCGCCAGCAGCCAATGGGTGGGAAACACCATATATTTT
CASSQWVGNTIYF
>TRBV7-9|NA|TRBD2|TRBJ2-7
TGTGCCAGCAGCACGAGCGCTAGCGGGAGTAGGGAGCAGTACTTC
CASSTSASGSREQYF
>TRBV5-1|NA|TRBD2|TRBJ2-1
TGCGCCAGCAGCCGGACTAGCGGGGGGTACAATGAGCAGTTCTTC
CASSRTSGGYNEQFF
>TRBV19|NA|NA|TRBJ1-1
TGTGCCAGTAGTACGTCCGGGACGGGGAACACTGAAGCTTTCTTT
CASSTSGTGNTEAFF
>TRBV18|NA|TRBD2|TRBJ2-2
TGTGCCAGCTCACCTTCGGGAGGCTCCATCGGGGAGCTGTTTTTT
CASSPSGGSIGELFF
>TRBV6-4|NA|NA|TRBJ2-2
TGTGCCAGCAGAAAGACGGCGGGATCGAACACCGGGGAGCTGTTTTTT
CASRKTAGSNTGELFF